This TCR beta chain was profiled in a study of T cells in Graves' hyperthyroidism and ophthalmopathy. About the research overall: Peripheral blood draws took place at initial diagnosis, ahead of any treatment.

Losses at the gene ends were 0 bases for V and 5 bases for J; bases not matched to a gene: 6. Germline CDR1 is SGHDN and CDR2 is FVKESK. The CDR3 has 17 amino acids. Researchers amplified the TCR beta CDR3 regions from RNA transcripts. HTBI primers were the set used in a first-round RT-PCR of the TCR CDR3. TCRdb reanalysed the multiplex PCR reads using MiXCR and keeps one entry per CDR3 protein. The data hold approximately 150,000 distinct CDR3 sequences, with about a tenth observed a single time. Together with thyroid ultrasound, orbital computed tomography, serum thyroxine and TRAb, clinical symptoms were used for diagnoses. This clonotype was picked up a small number of times.

Source material: blood. The receptor was derived from a woman under 30 with Graves' hyperthyroidism that later progressed to Graves' ophthalmopathy. The chain has TRBV14 and TRBJ2-1; TRBD2 agrees at 11 bases. The CDR3 reads CASSQDSRLAGNNEQFF. Written as DNA, the CDR3 is TGTGCCAGCAGCCAAGATTCCCGACTAGCGGGGAACAATGAGCAGTTCTTC.